This T cell receptor beta chain originates from a study of blood T cell repertoires in COVID-19. In the study overall: The origin of the acute and convalescent COVID-19 samples was the United States, Italy and Spain.

Source study methods: Estimates of nucleated cell counts were drawn from the amplification of reference gene primers. Only in-frame clones appear in the TCRdb table, and some are missing; sequencing was by immunoSEQ multiplex PCR. That table gives V, J and clone size, and the DNA gave D and trimming. The sample has some 78,000 clones; roughly 86% are singletons. Germline values: CDR1 SGHKS, CDR2 YYEKEE (reference sequence). Trimming left V 0 bases short and J 0 bases short, with 6 bases between. This CDR3 has 15 residues. Sequencing was performed on peripheral blood. The clonotype originates from a man between 45 and 60 years old with active or convalescent COVID-19. The chain carries TRBV5-5 and TRBJ1-4; D gene ambiguous. CDR3 amino acids: CASSLVGATNEKLFF. In DNA form, the CDR3 reads TGTGCCAGCAGCTTGGTCGGAGCAACTAATGAAAAACTGTTTTTT.